Each of the 2 T cell receptor beta chains below was sequenced from the same sample in a study of T cell repertoires in cytomegalovirus infection. A single record per CDR3 protein comes from TCRdb applying MiXCR to the reads. The table lists about 260,000 distinct CDR3 sequences, roughly an eighth of them singletons. Material for sequencing was PBMCs. Source of these receptors: a human donor in good health (CMV status not recorded). Some clones in this sample may be carry-over from other donors' samples.

This clonotype was detected only a few times. The chain has TRBV14 and TRBJ1-4; unclear D gene. Trimming cost V 5 bases and J 3 bases, with 13 bases left between them. Germline lookup yields CDR1 SGHDN and CDR2 FVKESK. The CDR3 loop spans 15 amino acids. CDR3 bases: TGTGCCAGCAGCGCAATCCGGGGATCTAATGAAAAACTGTTTTTT. Translating it yields CASSAIRGSNEKLFF. The whole variable domain, filled in from reference TRBV14 and TRBJ1-4, reads EAGVTQFPSHSVIEKGQTVTLRCDPISGHDNLYWYRRVMGKEIKFLLHFVKESKQDESGMPNNRFLAERTGGTYSTLKVQPAELEDSGVYFCASSAIRGSNEKLFFGSGTQLSVL.

This clonotype was counted only a few times. The V and J genes are TRBV27 and TRBJ2-3, with D maybe TRBD2 (6 bases). V shed 3 bases and J shed 2 bases, with 15 bases lying between them. Germline CDR1 reads MNHEY; CDR2 reads SMNVEV (reference sequence). The CDR3 length is 16 residues. The CDR3 here is CASSLGEVLDTDTQYF. DNA for the CDR3: TGTGCCAGCAGTTTGGGGGAGGTTTTGGACACAGATACGCAGTATTTT.